This is a list of T cell receptor beta chains from one sample in a study of blood T cell repertoires in COVID-19. Clones were sequenced by immunoSEQ multiplex PCR, and TCRdb holds only the in-frame ones, with some missing. The sample carries roughly 250,000 clones, less than 90% recorded once. The specimen was peripheral blood. All receptors derive from a woman between 35 and 50 years old who had recovered from COVID-19. Both conserved end residues are part of each CDR3. Fields, in order: clone size, J gene, D gene, V gene, CDR3 protein, CDR3 DNA. D genes are given only for firm matches. Size is stated for part of the rows, as once, few or many counts, or as a class when the clone is expanded.

clone size: NA
J gene: TRBJ2-5
D gene: NA
V gene: TRBV28
CDR3 protein: CASRSRHLKETQYF
CDR3 DNA: TGTGCCAGCAGGAGCAGACACCTAAAAGAGACCCAGTACTTC

clone size: NA
J gene: TRBJ2-2
D gene: NA
V gene: TRBV5-4
CDR3 protein: CASSLKLANTGELFF
CDR3 DNA: TGTGCCAGCAGCTTGAAACTAGCGAACACCGGGGAGCTGTTTTTT

clone size: NA
J gene: TRBJ1-1
D gene: NA
V gene: TRBV19
CDR3 protein: CASSRGGDTEAFF
CDR3 DNA: TGTGCCAGTAGTAGAGGAGGGGACACTGAAGCTTTCTTT

clone size: NA
J gene: TRBJ1-2
D gene: TRBD1
V gene: TRBV19
CDR3 protein: CASSLDRAGYTF
CDR3 DNA: TGTGCCAGTAGTTTAGACAGGGCTGGCTACACCTTC

clone size: NA
J gene: TRBJ2-3
D gene: NA
V gene: TRBV5-1
CDR3 protein: CASSLDTTRATQYF
CDR3 DNA: TGCGCCAGCAGCTTGGACACCACGCGGGCTACGCAGTATTTT

clone size: once
J gene: TRBJ1-1
D gene: TRBD1
V gene: TRBV19
CDR3 protein: CASSRGRGRFMNTEAFF
CDR3 DNA: TGTGCCAGTAGTAGGGGCAGGGGGAGATTTATGAACACTGAAGCTTTCTTT

clone size: NA
J gene: TRBJ2-1
D gene: TRBD1
V gene: TRBV5-1
CDR3 protein: CASSGQGAQNNEQFF
CDR3 DNA: TGCGCCAGCAGCGGACAGGGGGCGCAAAACAATGAGCAGTTCTTC

clone size: NA
J gene: TRBJ1-2
D gene: NA
V gene: TRBV7-2
CDR3 protein: CASSENRDSYGYTF
CDR3 DNA: TGTGCCAGCAGTGAAAACAGGGATAGCTATGGCTACACCTTC

clone size: NA
J gene: TRBJ2-4
D gene: TRBD2
V gene: TRBV2
CDR3 protein: CASSAGGIQYF
CDR3 DNA: TGTGCCAGCAGCGCCGGGGGGATTCAGTACTTC

clone size: NA
J gene: TRBJ2-5
D gene: TRBD1
V gene: TRBV6-5
CDR3 protein: CASSLALGQEETQYF
CDR3 DNA: TGTGCCAGCAGCTTAGCCCTGGGACAGGAGGAGACCCAGTACTTC

clone size: once
J gene: TRBJ1-1
D gene: TRBD1
V gene: TRBV4-2
CDR3 protein: CASSGIGGRNTEAFF
CDR3 DNA: TGTGCCAGCAGCGGTATAGGGGGCAGGAACACTGAAGCTTTCTTT

clone size: NA
J gene: TRBJ2-2
D gene: TRBD1
V gene: TRBV30
CDR3 protein: CAWTLRGTGAGELFF
CDR3 DNA: TGTGCCTGGACCCTAAGAGGGACAGGGGCTGGGGAGCTGTTTTTT

clone size: NA
J gene: TRBJ2-3
D gene: NA
V gene: TRBV18
CDR3 protein: CASSRRQPDTQYF
CDR3 DNA: TGTGCCAGCTCACGCCGACAGCCAGATACGCAGTATTTT

clone size: NA
J gene: TRBJ2-3
D gene: NA
V gene: TRBV19
CDR3 protein: CASSLDRTDTDTQYF
CDR3 DNA: TGTGCCAGTAGTTTAGATCGGACAGACACAGATACGCAGTATTTT

clone size: NA
J gene: TRBJ2-7
D gene: TRBD1
V gene: TRBV6-5
CDR3 protein: CASRTGSSYEQYF
CDR3 DNA: TGTGCCAGCAGGACAGGGAGCTCCTACGAGCAGTACTTC

clone size: NA
J gene: TRBJ1-5
D gene: NA
V gene: TRBV19
CDR3 protein: CASTPGVRQPQHF
CDR3 DNA: TGTGCCAGTACCCCCGGGGTTCGGCAGCCCCAGCATTTT

clone size: NA
J gene: TRBJ1-2
D gene: NA
V gene: TRBV28
CDR3 protein: CASSTSYGYTF
CDR3 DNA: TGTGCCAGCAGCACATCTTATGGCTACACCTTC

clone size: NA
J gene: TRBJ1-2
D gene: TRBD1
V gene: TRBV11-2
CDR3 protein: CASSRYRGPGGYTF
CDR3 DNA: TGTGCCAGCAGCCGTTACAGGGGTCCCGGTGGCTACACCTTC

clone size: once
J gene: TRBJ1-6
D gene: TRBD1
V gene: TRBV28
CDR3 protein: CASTPRDRAYNSPLHF
CDR3 DNA: TGTGCCAGCACTCCCCGCGACAGGGCCTATAATTCACCCCTCCACTTT

clone size: NA
J gene: TRBJ1-1
D gene: NA
V gene: TRBV28
CDR3 protein: CASSHFLSGEDTEAFF
CDR3 DNA: TGTGCCAGCAGCCATTTTTTGTCAGGGGAAGACACTGAAGCTTTCTTT

clone size: NA
J gene: TRBJ1-4
D gene: TRBD1
V gene: TRBV6-5
CDR3 protein: CASSRDRVSEKLFF
CDR3 DNA: TGTGCCAGCAGTAGGGACAGGGTATCTGAAAAACTGTTTTTT

clone size: NA
J gene: TRBJ1-6
D gene: TRBD1
V gene: TRBV5-6
CDR3 protein: CASSLGTGGVPLHF
CDR3 DNA: TGTGCCAGCAGCTTAGGGACAGGGGGTGTTCCCCTCCACTTT

clone size: NA
J gene: TRBJ2-3
D gene: NA
V gene: TRBV9
CDR3 protein: CASSVLWGLRGDTQYF
CDR3 DNA: TGTGCCAGCAGCGTACTCTGGGGCCTAAGGGGAGATACGCAGTATTTT

clone size: NA
J gene: TRBJ2-7
D gene: NA
V gene: TRBV3-1/TRBV3-2
CDR3 protein: CASSQGPQFYEQYF
CDR3 DNA: TGTGCCAGCAGCCAGGGGCCCCAATTCTACGAGCAGTACTTC

clone size: NA
J gene: TRBJ1-2
D gene: TRBD1
V gene: TRBV6-5
CDR3 protein: CASSYRAGGLGYTF
CDR3 DNA: TGTGCCAGCAGTTACCGCGCAGGGGGACTTGGCTACACCTTC

clone size: NA
J gene: TRBJ1-1
D gene: NA
V gene: TRBV18
CDR3 protein: CASSPLAGEAEAFF
CDR3 DNA: TGTGCCAGCTCACCTCTGGCGGGTGAGGCTGAAGCTTTCTTT

clone size: NA
J gene: TRBJ2-7
D gene: NA
V gene: TRBV28
CDR3 protein: CASTLGGKGAVEQYF
CDR3 DNA: TGTGCCAGCACCCTCGGGGGAAAAGGGGCCGTCGAGCAGTACTTC

clone size: NA
J gene: TRBJ1-2
D gene: TRBD1
V gene: TRBV10-3
CDR3 protein: CAISVAGGSSYGYTF
CDR3 DNA: TGTGCCATCAGTGTAGCAGGGGGCAGTAGTTATGGCTACACCTTC

clone size: NA
J gene: TRBJ2-7
D gene: TRBD2
V gene: TRBV6-5
CDR3 protein: CASSYIGGGNEQYF
CDR3 DNA: TGTGCCAGCAGTTATATTGGGGGGGGAAACGAGCAGTACTTC

clone size: NA
J gene: TRBJ2-7
D gene: NA
V gene: TRBV18
CDR3 protein: CASSPEDQGTYEQYF
CDR3 DNA: TGTGCCAGCTCACCAGAGGATCAGGGAACCTACGAGCAGTACTTC

clone size: NA
J gene: TRBJ2-1
D gene: TRBD2
V gene: TRBV2
CDR3 protein: CASSDSFYGGSNEQFF
CDR3 DNA: TGTGCCAGCAGTGATAGTTTTTACGGGGGGTCGAATGAGCAGTTCTTC

clone size: once
J gene: TRBJ2-1
D gene: TRBD1
V gene: TRBV19
CDR3 protein: CASNAGTGRREQFF
CDR3 DNA: TGTGCCAGTAATGCGGGGACAGGTCGGAGGGAGCAGTTCTTC

clone size: NA
J gene: TRBJ1-6
D gene: NA
V gene: TRBV3-1/TRBV3-2
CDR3 protein: CASSQGQGINSPLHF
CDR3 DNA: TGTGCCAGCAGCCAAGGGCAGGGGATTAATTCACCCCTCCACTTT

clone size: NA
J gene: TRBJ2-7
D gene: TRBD1
V gene: TRBV19
CDR3 protein: CASSLGQGAYEQYF
CDR3 DNA: TGTGCCAGTAGTCTCGGACAGGGTGCCTACGAGCAGTACTTC

clone size: NA
J gene: TRBJ2-2
D gene: NA
V gene: TRBV19
CDR3 protein: CASNQNPGGHGELFF
CDR3 DNA: TGTGCCAGTAACCAAAACCCGGGGGGCCACGGGGAGCTGTTTTTT